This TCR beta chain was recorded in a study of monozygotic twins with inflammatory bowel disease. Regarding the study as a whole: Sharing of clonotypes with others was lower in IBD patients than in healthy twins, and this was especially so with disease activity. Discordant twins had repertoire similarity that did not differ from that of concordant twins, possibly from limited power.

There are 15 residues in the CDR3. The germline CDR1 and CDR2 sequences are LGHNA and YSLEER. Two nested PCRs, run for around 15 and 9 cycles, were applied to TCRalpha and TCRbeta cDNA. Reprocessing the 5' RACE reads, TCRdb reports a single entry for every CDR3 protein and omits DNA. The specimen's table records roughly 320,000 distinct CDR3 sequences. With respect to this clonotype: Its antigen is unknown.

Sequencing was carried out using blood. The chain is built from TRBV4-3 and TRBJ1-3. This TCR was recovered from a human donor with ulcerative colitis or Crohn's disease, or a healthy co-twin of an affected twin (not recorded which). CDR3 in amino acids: CASSQVPSSGNTIYF.